Listed below are T cell receptor beta chains from one sample, sequenced in a study of cytomegalovirus exposure and HLA in healthy donors. The repertoire was sequenced with immunoSEQ multiplex PCR; TCRdb's copy has only in-frame clones and lacks some. The sample lists under 100,000 clones, around four fifths seen once, with 2% to 2.5% in the top ten. The sequencing sample was made of PBMCs. Source of these receptors: a boy younger than 18 in good health and CMV-seronegative. CDR3s include the opening cysteine and the closing phenylalanine or tryptophan. A D gene is named only where the DNA matches it firmly. Expanded clones get a size class; other rows say once, few or many, or leave the size out.

TRBV27	once	.	TRBJ1-2	CASSSPGTTNYGYTF	TGTGCCAGCAGCTCTCCAGGCACCACTAACTATGGCTACACCTTC
TRBV7-9	.	TRBD1	TRBJ2-5	CASSFLGTEETQYF	TGTGCCAGCAGCTTCCTCGGGACAGAAGAGACCCAGTACTTC
TRBV6-5	.	.	TRBJ2-2	CASSYLTGELFF	TGTGCCAGCAGTTACCTCACCGGGGAGCTGTTTTTT
TRBV28	.	.	TRBJ2-7	CASILHGGYEQYF	TGTGCCAGCATCCTTCACGGGGGTTACGAGCAGTACTTC
TRBV12-5	.	.	TRBJ1-1	CASGLGPSGITEAFF	TGTGCTAGTGGTTTAGGACCATCGGGGATCACTGAAGCTTTCTTT
TRBV7-9	.	.	TRBJ1-1	CASSSSGGAVFTEAFF	TGTGCCAGCAGCTCGAGTGGGGGCGCGGTATTCACTGAAGCTTTCTTT
TRBV7-9	once	TRBD1	TRBJ2-1	CASSPDRAKVNEQFF	TGTGCCAGCAGCCCGGACAGGGCGAAGGTAAATGAGCAGTTCTTC
TRBV2	few	.	TRBJ1-5	CASTEGYMGGTATQHF	TGTGCCAGCACCGAAGGGTATATGGGGGGGACCGCTACCCAGCATTTT
TRBV5-5	.	.	TRBJ2-7	CASSGGTEQYF	TGTGCCAGCAGCGGCGGGACAGAACAGTACTTC
TRBV6-1	.	TRBD2	TRBJ2-3	CASSETSGGTTDTQYF	TGTGCCAGCAGTGAAACTAGCGGGGGAACCACAGATACGCAGTATTTT
TRBV18	.	TRBD1	TRBJ2-7	CASSLDRGLIYEQYF	TGTGCCAGCTCACTCGACAGGGGGCTTATCTACGAGCAGTACTTC
TRBV2	.	.	TRBJ1-4	CASRGVEKLFF	TGTGCCAGCAGGGGAGTCGAAAAACTGTTTTTT
TRBV6-7	.	.	TRBJ1-1	CASNFDPGETEAFF	TGTGCCAGCAATTTCGACCCAGGGGAAACTGAAGCTTTCTTT
TRBV6-5	.	.	TRBJ2-7	CASSYSMGGYEQYF	TGTGCCAGCAGTTACTCGATGGGGGGCTACGAGCAGTACTTC
TRBV28	.	TRBD1	TRBJ1-5	CASSPWTGEQPQHF	TGTGCCAGCAGTCCGTGGACAGGGGAGCAGCCCCAGCATTTT
TRBV7-9	.	.	TRBJ1-2	CASSLGTGTNYGYTF	TGTGCCAGCAGCTTAGGCACGGGTACTAACTATGGCTACACCTTC
TRBV11-2	.	TRBD1	TRBJ1-2	CASSYQGDPYGYTF	TGTGCCAGCAGTTATCAGGGGGACCCCTATGGCTACACCTTC
TRBV28	.	.	TRBJ2-7	CAIVGQRYEQYF	TGTGCCATTGTGGGGCAGCGCTACGAGCAGTACTTC
TRBV5-4	.	.	TRBJ1-2	CASSLGLADRVYGYTF	TGTGCCAGCAGCTTGGGTTTGGCTGACCGGGTCTATGGCTACACCTTC
TRBV2	once	.	TRBJ1-2	CASSRAGMNGYTF	TGTGCCAGCAGTCGGGCAGGGATGAACGGCTACACCTTC